Below, 28 T cell receptor beta chains from the same sample are listed, as sequenced in a study of Graves' ophthalmopathy and Graves' hyperthyroidism. RNA transcripts yielded amplified TCR beta CDR3 regions. Amplification began with first-round RT-PCR using HTBI primers, then second-round multiplex PCR was performed. TCRdb analysed the multiplex PCR reads with MiXCR anew, one entry per CDR3 protein. The profile shows 400,000 to 500,000 distinct CDR3 sequences, about 21% of them singletons. The sequencing input was peripheral blood. Receptor source: a young woman with stable Graves' hyperthyroidism.

This clonotype was detected ten times or more. V usage is TRBV29-1 and J usage is TRBJ2-7; 7 nucleotides match TRBD1. J lost 2 bases, V lost 6 bases, and 7 bases had no gene match. Germline V gene data show CDR1 as SQVTM and CDR2 as ANQGSEA. The CDR3 consists of 13 residues. CDR3 in DNA: TGCAGCGTGGGTCGGGACAGCGCCTACGAGCAGTACTTC. Translating it yields CSVGRDSAYEQYF.

This clonotype has a handful of counts. V usage is TRBV27 and J usage is TRBJ1-2; unclear D gene. Germline V gene lookup returns CDR1 MNHEY and CDR2 SMNVEV (reference sequence). Trimming took off 7 bases at V and 4 bases at J, with 19 bases between the two ends. The CDR3 has 15 amino acids. CDR3 protein: CASTLAAGYGYGYTF. The CDR3 DNA sequence: TGTGCCAGCACCCTCGCGGCCGGGTATGGCTATGGCTACACCTTC.

This clonotype was counted many times. The junction does not match germline at one end; this may be a read error. The chain has TRBV5-4 and TRBJ2-7, with 12 bases lining up with TRBD2. Germline CDR1 and CDR2: SGHNT and YYREEE (reference sequence). The CDR3 runs to 14 residues. The CDR3 coding sequence is TGTGCCAGCAGCTCCCGGACTAGCGGGAATGACCCCACCTTC. It translates to CASSSRTSGNDPTF.

The chain is built from TRBV18 and TRBJ2-2; D perhaps matches TRBD2 (5 bases). The CDR3 totals 15 residues. V lost 7 bases and J 2 bases, leaving 14 bases between the germline ends. Germline-derived CDR1 and CDR2 are KGHSH and LQKENI. CDR3 nucleotide sequence: TGTGCCAGCTTCCCACAAGACTACAACACCGGGGAGCTGTTTTTT. Amino acids: CASFPQDYNTGELFF.

The chain recombines TRBV6-1 with TRBJ1-6; tentative D call: TRBD1 (5 bases). The CDR3 loop spans 16 amino acids. Germline V gives CDR1 MNHNS, CDR2 SASEGT. Trimming shortened V by 1 base and J by 5 bases, and 12 bases separated the two germline ends. Here the CDR3 DNA reads TGTGCCAGCAGTGAAGGACGGACAAAGAATAATTCACCCCTCCACTTT. It encodes CASSEGRTKNNSPLHF.

The chain carries TRBV12-3 or TRBV12-4 and TRBJ1-1; a possible D gene is TRBD1 (6 bases). Trimming cost V 5 bases and J 1 base, with 11 bases left between them. This CDR3 has 14 residues. CDR3 sequence (DNA): TGTGCCAGCAGTACCACAGGGACGAACACTGAAGCTTTCTTT. Protein sequence: CASSTTGTNTEAFF.

This clonotype was seen a few times. A much larger clone lies one base from this, so it may be a read error. The chain employs TRBV11-2 and TRBJ2-4; no clear D. This CDR3 comprises 14 residues. Germline CDR1 and CDR2: SGHAT and FQNNGV. As DNA, the CDR3 is TGTGCCAGCAGCATTTCATTAGCCGAAAACATTCAGTACTTC. Its translation is CASSISLAENIQYF.

For this clonotype: This sequence may be a read error, since a much larger clone differs from it by one base. The chain employs TRBV20-1 and TRBJ1-2, with 10 bases that match TRBD1. CDR3 length equals 14 residues. CDR1 and CDR2 (germline): DFQATT, SNEGSKA (reference sequence). The CDR3: CSADRDRGIYGFTF. The CDR3 region has the DNA TGCAGTGCTGACCGGGACAGGGGAATTTATGGCTTCACCTTC.

This clonotype came up a few times. This chain connects TRBV30 to TRBJ1-1, with D tentatively TRBD1 (5 bases). The V end was cut by 4 bases, the J end by 3 bases, with 9 bases between. This CDR3 contains 12 residues. CDR1 and CDR2 from the germline V gene are GTSNPN and SVGIG (reference sequence). Written as DNA, the CDR3 is TGTGCCTGGACCCCCAGGGACACTGAAGCTTTCTTT. This encodes CAWTPRDTEAFF. The whole variable domain, filled in from reference TRBV30 and TRBJ1-1, reads SQTIHQWPATLVQPVGSPLSLECTVEGTSNPNLYWYRQAAGRGLQLLFYSVGIGQISSEVPQNLSASRPQDRQFILSSKKLLLSDSGFYLCAWTPRDTEAFFGQGTRLTVV.

This clonotype has at least ten counts. The chain has TRBV4-1 and TRBJ1-5; D is unresolved. The ends were cut back, 0 bases at V and 0 bases at J, with 18 bases in the middle. CDR1 and CDR2 (germline): MGHRA, YSYEKL. The CDR3 length is 19 residues. The CDR3 nucleotides read TGCGCCAGCAGCCAAGATCGCGTCGCGGATAGAAATAGCAATCAGCCCCAGCATTTT. It specifies CASSQDRVADRNSNQPQHF.

This chain uses TRBV6-1 with TRBJ2-7, with TRBD2 matching 8 bases. There are 15 residues in the CDR3. J lost 0 bases, V lost 4 bases, and 5 bases had no gene match. Per the germline V gene, CDR1 is MNHNS and CDR2 is SASEGT. The CDR3 DNA reads as TGTGCCAGCAGTGGGGCTAGCGGGCTCTCCTACGAGCAGTACTTC. It specifies CASSGASGLSYEQYF.

This clonotype was observed at least ten times. The chain carries TRBV10-3 and TRBJ1-5; perhaps TRBD1 as D (6 bases). Germline V gene sequence: CDR1 ENHRY, CDR2 SYGVKD. V gave up 3 bases and J gave up 2 bases, with 8 bases separating them. The CDR3 extends over 14 amino acids. CDR3 residues: CAISEQGGNQPQHF. The CDR3 nucleotides are TGTGCCATCAGTGAACAGGGTGGCAATCAGCCCCAGCATTTT.

The gene calls are TRBV11-2 and TRBJ2-7, with 7 bases lining up with TRBD1. CDR1 is SGHAT and CDR2 is FQNNGV in the germline V gene. The V segment lost 1 base and the J segment 5 bases; nucleotides outside the gene matches: 5. This CDR3 has 14 residues. CDR3 sequence (DNA): TGTGCCAGCAGCTTAGGGACAGGTCGTAACGAGCAGTACTTC. Translation: CASSLGTGRNEQYF.

This clonotype was recorded many times. This chain uses TRBV9 with TRBJ2-5; 13 positions match TRBD2. This CDR3 region has 16 residues. Germline CDR1 is SGDLS and CDR2 is YYNGEE. V shed 3 bases and J 6 bases; nucleotides not matched to a gene: 8. CDR3 in amino acids: CASSAGLAGARKTQYF. CDR3 coding DNA: TGTGCCAGCAGCGCTGGACTAGCGGGAGCTAGGAAGACCCAGTACTTC. The entire variable domain, with the rest obtained from reference TRBV9 and TRBJ2-5, is as follows: DSGVTQTPKHLITATGQRVTLRCSPRSGDLSVYWYQQSLDQGLQFLIQYYNGEERAKGNILERFSAQQFPDLHSELNLSSLELGDSALYFCASSAGLAGARKTQYFGPGTRLLVL.

This clonotype occurred many times. The V call is TRBV27, the J call TRBJ1-2; D may be TRBD1 (5 bases). The CDR3 is 13 residues long. Trimming stripped 4 bases from V and 8 bases from J, with 14 bases between. Germline assignment: CDR1 MNHEY and CDR2 SMNVEV (reference sequence). CDR3 DNA: TGTGCCAGCAGTTCCGTCCCGGGGGTCGGCTACACCTTC. Translating gives CASSSVPGVGYTF.

This clonotype has ten or more counts. The chain carries TRBV7-2 and TRBJ2-7; a possible D gene is TRBD1 (6 bases). Germline CDR1 and CDR2: SGHTA and FQGNSA. Trimming cost V 4 bases and J 0 bases, with 13 bases left between them. There are 15 residues in the CDR3. CDR3 nucleotides: TGTGCCAGCAGCTCGTCCTGGGGGCCCTCCTACGAGCAGTACTTC. This sequence encodes CASSSSWGPSYEQYF.

Many counts were recorded for this clonotype. The rearrangement uses TRBV28 and TRBJ2-5; maybe TRBD1 (9 bases). Germline assignment: CDR1 MDHEN and CDR2 SYDVKM. The CDR3 is 17 amino acids. Trimming took off 7 bases at V and 0 bases at J, with 21 bases between the two ends. CDR3 region: CASTRGGTGLYQETQYF. CDR3 bases: TGTGCCAGCACTCGGGGGGGGACAGGGTTGTACCAAGAGACCCAGTACTTC. Full variable domain (missing parts from reference TRBV28 and TRBJ2-5): DVKVTQSSRYLVKRTGEKVFLECVQDMDHENMFWYRQDPGLGLRLIYFSYDVKMKEKGDIPEGYSVSREKKERFSLILESASTNQTSMYLCASTRGGTGLYQETQYFGPGTRLLVL.

This clonotype was counted at least ten times. This chain joins TRBV20-1 and TRBJ1-1; D remains ambiguous. V was cut by 3 bases and J by 0 bases, with 11 bases left in between. From germline, CDR1 is DFQATT and CDR2 SNEGSKA (reference sequence). CDR3 length: 14 amino acids. The CDR3 bases are TGCAGTGCTAGGGACGCTTCACTGAACACTGAAGCTTTCTTT. It is translated as CSARDASLNTEAFF.

This clonotype has at least ten counts. The genes are TRBV5-5 and TRBJ2-5, with 14 bases fitting TRBD2. The CDR3 consists of 16 residues. V lost 0 bases, J lost 4 bases, and 2 bases stayed unmatched. Germline V CDR1 and CDR2: SGHKS, YYEKEE (reference sequence). The CDR3 loop reads CASSLEGLAGAETQYF. CDR3 DNA: TGTGCCAGCAGCTTGGAGGGACTAGCGGGAGCAGAGACCCAGTACTTC.

The V call is TRBV18, the J call TRBJ1-2; D is unclear. The CDR3 has 14 residues. Per the germline V gene, CDR1 is KGHSH and CDR2 is LQKENI. V dropped 2 bases and J dropped 0 bases, with 7 bases sitting between them. CDR3 bases: TGTGCCAGCTCACCAGGTAGCTCTAACTATGGCTACACCTTC. It specifies CASSPGSSNYGYTF.

This clonotype was detected a few times. The chain carries TRBV11-2 and TRBJ1-2; D unresolved. The CDR3 has 16 amino acids. Looked up from germline, CDR1 is SGHAT and CDR2 is FQNNGV. Trimming left V 2 bases short and J 2 bases short, with 15 bases between. The CDR3 DNA is TGTGCCAGCAGCTTAAACGGGCCGGGCATGAACTATGGCTACACCTTC. It translates to CASSLNGPGMNYGYTF.

The table lists this clonotype with many counts. The chain joins TRBV6-6 to TRBJ2-7; 8 bases map to TRBD1. V lost 4 bases and J lost 0; bases outside the gene matches: 5. This CDR3 contains 15 residues. In germline, CDR1 is MNHNY, CDR2 SVGAGI (reference sequence). CDR3 sequence reads: CASSSQGVGSYEQYF. For the CDR3, the DNA is TGTGCCAGCAGTTCACAGGGGGTGGGCTCCTACGAGCAGTACTTC.

As regards this clonotype: Here the CDR3 omits its conserved ending phenylalanine or tryptophan, so a read error is the likely source. The rearrangement joins TRBV14 to TRBJ2-2; TRBD2 aligns across 12 bases. Germline assignment: CDR1 SGHDN and CDR2 FVKESK. V was pared by 1 base and J by 6 bases, with 0 bases of the junction left unmatched. The CDR3 spans 15 residues. This CDR3 is CASSQGLAGAGELFL. As DNA, the CDR3 is TGTGCCAGCAGCCAAGGACTAGCGGGAGCCGGGGAGCTGTTTTTG.

This clonotype has a single count. The chain combines TRBV6-5 with TRBJ1-5, with D maybe TRBD1 (5 bases). The ends were cut back, 2 bases at V and 4 bases at J, with 15 bases in the middle. The CDR3 length is 16 residues. The germline gives CDR1 MNHEY, CDR2 SVGAGI. The CDR3 DNA reads TGTGCCAGCAGTTACGGGGCAGGGATGACGAATCAGCCCCAGCATTTT. This encodes CASSYGAGMTNQPQHF.

This clonotype was seen many times. This sequence joins TRBV12-3 or TRBV12-4 and TRBJ1-3; D is unclear. The CDR3 consists of 15 residues. Trimming removed 3 bases at V and 1 base at J, with 10 bases between. CDR3 DNA sequence: TGTGCCAGCAGTTTCTCCGGGCCTTCTGGAAACACCATATATTTT. This sequence encodes CASSFSGPSGNTIYF.

This clonotype has ten or more counts. A much more abundant neighbour one base away suggests this may be a read error. The chain recombines TRBV6-1 with TRBJ2-5; 14 bases are shared with TRBD2. Germline V gene data show CDR1 as MNHNS and CDR2 as SASEGT. The CDR3 sequence is 16 residues long. J gave up 5 bases and V 1 base, and 3 bases lay outside the gene matches. CDR3 amino acids: CASSEVRLAGGETQYF. CDR3 nucleotide sequence: TGTGCCAGCAGTGAAGTGAGACTAGCGGGAGGGGAGACCCAGTACTTC.

V is TRBV6-1 and J is TRBJ1-2; tentative D call: TRBD1 (6 bases). Trimming stripped 7 bases from V and 0 bases from J, with 12 bases between. Germline assignment: CDR1 MNHNS and CDR2 SASEGT. The CDR3 length is 14 residues. The CDR3 DNA follows: TGTGCCAGCATGGATTGGGACACTAACTATGGCTACACCTTC. Its translation: CASMDWDTNYGYTF.

The rearrangement uses TRBV29-1 and TRBJ1-2; the D is unclear. Germline CDR1 is SQVTM and CDR2 is ANQGSEA. V lost 6 bases to trimming and J lost 8 bases, with 10 bases between them. The CDR3 totals 10 residues. Here the CDR3 reads CSVFDMGYTF. The CDR3 region has the DNA TGCAGCGTCTTTGATATGGGCTACACCTTC.